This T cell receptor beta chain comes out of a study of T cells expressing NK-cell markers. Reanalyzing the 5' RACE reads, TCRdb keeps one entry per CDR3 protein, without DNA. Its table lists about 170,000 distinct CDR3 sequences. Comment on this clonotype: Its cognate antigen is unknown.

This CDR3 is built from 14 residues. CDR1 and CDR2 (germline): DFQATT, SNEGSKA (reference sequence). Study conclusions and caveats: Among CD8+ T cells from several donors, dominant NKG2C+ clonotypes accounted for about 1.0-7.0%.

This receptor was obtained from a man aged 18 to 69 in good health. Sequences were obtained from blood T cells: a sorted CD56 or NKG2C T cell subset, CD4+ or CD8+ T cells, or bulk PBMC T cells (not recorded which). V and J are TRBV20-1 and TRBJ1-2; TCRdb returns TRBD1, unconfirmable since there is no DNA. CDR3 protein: CSARVRGLIDGYTF.